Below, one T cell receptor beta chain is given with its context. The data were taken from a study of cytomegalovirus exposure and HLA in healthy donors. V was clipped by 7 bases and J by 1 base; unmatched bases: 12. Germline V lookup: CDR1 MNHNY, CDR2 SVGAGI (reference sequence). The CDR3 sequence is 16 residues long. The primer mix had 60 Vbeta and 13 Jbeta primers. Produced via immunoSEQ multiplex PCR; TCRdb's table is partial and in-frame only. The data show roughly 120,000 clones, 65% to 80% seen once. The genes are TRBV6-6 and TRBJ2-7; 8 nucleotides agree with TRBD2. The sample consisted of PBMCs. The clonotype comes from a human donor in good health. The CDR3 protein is CASIPRGGRSSYEQYF. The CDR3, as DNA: TGTGCCAGCATTCCACGGGGGGGTCGAAGTTCCTACGAGCAGTACTTC.